What follows is one T cell receptor beta chain and its context. The antigen is not known. The data derive from a study of T cell responses to AZD1222 COVID-19 vaccine. Points from the study as a whole: Females made up more of the donors, who were largely white British, and clonal diversity may have come out too low.

Libraries were prepared by immunoSEQ multiplex PCR; TCRdb keeps only in-frame clonotypes and omits some of them. The sample records 150,000 or so clones, 80% to 95% being singletons. CDR1 SGHNT and CDR2 YYREEE come from the germline V gene (reference sequence). This CDR3 contains 16 residues. The V end lost 0 bases, the J end lost 0 bases, and 13 bases lay between the germline ends. The rearrangement joins TRBV5-4 to TRBJ2-7; TRBD1 is a possible D gene (5 bases). The material was peripheral blood, obtained on day 0 of MenACWY control vaccination. The clonotype comes from an adult in good health. The CDR3 reads CASSLAGQGISYEQYF. In DNA, the CDR3 is TGTGCCAGCAGCTTGGCCGGGCAGGGTATCTCCTACGAGCAGTACTTC.